This T cell receptor beta chain was sequenced for a study of cytomegalovirus exposure and HLA in healthy donors. Study in general: Researchers previously reported finding about 110 million unique TCR beta sequences from 170 million or so T cells. Approximately 81% of more than 300 genotyped donors fell in the Caucasian-associated ancestry cluster.

60 Vbeta and 13 Jbeta primers were used in PCR. The table came from immunoSEQ multiplex PCR; TCRdb's copy has only in-frame clones and leaves some out. The sample has more than 200,000 clones, almost 70% seen once. This clone showed up just a few times. What it binds is not known. This CDR3 region has 14 residues. V was cut by 5 bases and J by 1 base, with 11 bases left in between. The germline gives CDR1 MNHNY, CDR2 SVGAGI (reference sequence). Study findings and constraints: Likely technical artifact: a cluster of highly shared sequence variants. Later work showed greater clonal expansion in HLA-associated TCR beta chains than in equally common others.

Specimen: PBMCs. V gene TRBV6-6 combines with J gene TRBJ2-5; D possibly corresponds to TRBD2 (5 bases). The sequence was collected from a middle-aged man in good health and CMV-seropositive. CDR3 sequence reads: CASSPGRGQETQYF. CDR3 nucleotides: TGTGCCAGCAGTCCTGGACGGGGCCAAGAGACCCAGTACTTC.